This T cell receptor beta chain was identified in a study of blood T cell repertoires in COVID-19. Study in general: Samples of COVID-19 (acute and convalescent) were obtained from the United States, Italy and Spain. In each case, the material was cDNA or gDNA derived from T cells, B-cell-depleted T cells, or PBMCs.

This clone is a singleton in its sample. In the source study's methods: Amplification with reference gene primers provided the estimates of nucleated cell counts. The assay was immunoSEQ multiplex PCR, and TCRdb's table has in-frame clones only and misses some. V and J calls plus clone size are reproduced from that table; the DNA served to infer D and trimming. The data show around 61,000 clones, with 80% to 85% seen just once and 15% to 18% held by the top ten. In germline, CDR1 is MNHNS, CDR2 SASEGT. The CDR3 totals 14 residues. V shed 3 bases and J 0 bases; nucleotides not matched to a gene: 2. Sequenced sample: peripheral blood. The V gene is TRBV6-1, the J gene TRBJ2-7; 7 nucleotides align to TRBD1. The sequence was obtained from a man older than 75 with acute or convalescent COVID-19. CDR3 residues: CASSEDRSSYEQYF. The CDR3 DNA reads TGTGCCAGCAGTGAGGACAGGAGCTCCTACGAGCAGTACTTC.